The 28 T cell receptor beta chains listed next were all sequenced from one sample in a study of blood T cell repertoires in COVID-19. This table comes from immunoSEQ multiplex PCR, and its TCRdb copy is limited to in-frame clones, with some not included. The top ten hold approximately 6.2% of the sample, which has 90,000 to 120,000 clones, more than 70% seen once. Sequenced material: peripheral blood. These receptors came from a man in his fifties or sixties with active or convalescent COVID-19.

V usage is TRBV7-2 and J usage is TRBJ1-2, with a weak D call TRBD1 (5 bases). The CDR3 contains 14 residues. CDR1 and CDR2 from the germline V gene are SGHTA and FQGNSA. V was clipped by 0 bases and J by 7 bases, with 12 bases between them. DNA of the CDR3: TGTGCCAGCAGCTTAGCAGGCAGGGCGGCTGGCTACACCTTC. Translating it yields CASSLAGRAAGYTF. Full variable domain (missing parts from reference TRBV7-2 and TRBJ1-2): GAGVSQSPSNKVTEKGKDVELRCDPISGHTALYWYRQSLGQGLEFLIYFQGNSAPDKSGLPSDRFSAERTGGSVSTLTIQRTQQEDSAVYLCASSLAGRAAGYTFGSGTRLTVV.

The chain links TRBV6-1 to TRBJ1-2; possible D gene TRBD1, 6 bases. The CDR3 consists of 13 residues. Germline CDR1 is MNHNS and CDR2 is SASEGT. The ends were cut back, 2 bases at V and 6 bases at J, with 10 bases in the middle. CDR3: CASSENRDDGYTF. The CDR3, as DNA: TGTGCCAGCAGTGAAAACAGGGACGATGGCTACACCTTC.

V and J are TRBV2 and TRBJ1-2, with D possibly being TRBD1 (6 bases). The CDR3 has 15 amino acids. CDR1 is SNHLY and CDR2 is FYNNEI in the germline V gene. V was cut by 10 bases and J by 2 bases, with 20 bases left in between. The CDR3 DNA reads TGTGCCACTTCCGGGGCTAGGGGGAAAAACTATGGCTACACCTTC. Its protein is CATSGARGKNYGYTF.

The V call is TRBV28, the J call TRBJ1-1; unclear D gene. Germline-derived CDR1 and CDR2 are MDHEN and SYDVKM. V was trimmed by 7 bases and J by 1 base, leaving 10 bases between them. The CDR3 sequence is 13 residues long. The CDR3, as DNA: TGTGCCAGCACCAGAAGGAGGAACACTGAAGCTTTCTTT. Translated: CASTRRRNTEAFF.

The J gene is TRBJ2-3, the V gene TRBV6-5; 7 bases align to TRBD2. The germline gives CDR1 MNHEY, CDR2 SVGAGI. Unmatched junction bases numbered 7, after V lost 0 bases and J lost 7 bases. This CDR3 contains 15 residues. The CDR3 DNA reads as TGTGCCAGCAGTTACTCGAGCGGGACGCGAAATACGCAGTATTTT. Amino acid sequence: CASSYSSGTRNTQYF.

V usage is TRBV2 and J usage is TRBJ2-7; weak D call: TRBD2 (5 bases). Germline CDR1 SNHLY, CDR2 FYNNEI. The V end was cut by 1 base, the J end by 2 bases, with 15 bases between. The CDR3 runs 16 residues. CDR3 residues: CASSEEVWRLPYEQYF. The DNA of the CDR3 is TGTGCCAGCAGTGAAGAAGTATGGAGGCTTCCCTACGAGCAGTACTTC.

This chain links TRBV2 with TRBJ2-1; 11 nucleotides match TRBD2. The CDR3 consists of 14 residues. V gave up 9 bases and J gave up 3 bases; unmatched junction bases: 4. Germline V gene lookup returns CDR1 SNHLY and CDR2 FYNNEI. The CDR3 reads CARGSGRGYNEQFF. Here the CDR3 DNA reads TGTGCCAGAGGTAGCGGGAGGGGCTACAATGAGCAGTTCTTC.

The chain carries TRBV6-5 and TRBJ1-1, with TRBD1 matching over 7 bases. Germline CDR1 is MNHEY and CDR2 is SVGAGI. The ends lost 3 bases at V and 5 bases at J; junction bases unmatched: 6. The CDR3 length is 14 residues. CDR3 protein: CASSYAGGRTEAFF. The CDR3 DNA sequence: TGTGCCAGCAGTTATGCAGGGGGAAGGACTGAAGCTTTCTTT.

This chain's CDR3 is CASSLSGTGRKKQYF. The DNA of the CDR3 is TGTGCCAGTAGTTTATCCGGGACAGGGCGGAAAAAGCAGTACTTC. The rearrangement uses TRBV19 and TRBJ2-7, with TRBD1 matching 9 bases. V lost 5 bases, J lost 8 bases, and 13 bases stayed unmatched. There are 15 residues in the CDR3. Germline V gene data show CDR1 as LNHDA and CDR2 as SQIVND (reference sequence).

The V gene is TRBV18, the J gene TRBJ2-3, with TRBD1 matching over 7 bases. This CDR3 has 16 residues. Germline CDR1 reads KGHSH; CDR2 reads LQKENI. The junction had 14 bases not matched to a gene; V was cut back by 5 bases and J by 6 bases. The DNA of the CDR3 is TGTGCCAGCTCAACCAGACAGGGCTCAACCTCGGATACGCAGTATTTT. Its translation: CASSTRQGSTSDTQYF.

The chain combines TRBV7-2 with TRBJ1-5; 8 bases align to TRBD1. In germline, CDR1 is SGHTA, CDR2 FQGNSA. The CDR3 contains 14 residues. The CDR3 DNA is TGTGCAAGCGATCTCGGACAGGGTGGTCAGCCCCAGCATTTT. This sequence encodes CASDLGQGGQPQHF.

The genes are TRBV29-1 and TRBJ1-4; D possibly corresponds to TRBD1 (5 bases). The CDR3 has 12 residues. V dropped 5 bases and J dropped 10 bases, with 14 bases sitting between them. CDR1 and CDR2 from the germline V gene are SQVTM and ANQGSEA. CDR3 sequence: CSVPGGLGKLFF. The CDR3 region has the DNA TGCAGCGTTCCCGGGGGGTTGGGAAAACTGTTTTTT.

V and J are TRBV28 and TRBJ1-2; D possibly corresponds to TRBD1 (5 bases). V shed 7 bases and J shed 4 bases, with 10 bases lying between them. The CDR3 runs 12 residues. The germline CDR1 and CDR2 sequences are MDHEN and SYDVKM. The CDR3 sequence: CASISDSYGYTF. For the CDR3, the DNA is TGTGCCAGCATCAGCGACAGCTATGGCTACACCTTC.

The CDR3 region has the DNA TGTGCCAGTCAGGGGGCTTGGACAGATACGCAGTATTTT. Amino acids: CASQGAWTDTQYF. The genes are TRBV19 and TRBJ2-3; the match to TRBD1 covers 8 bases. The CDR3 covers 13 residues. The germline gives CDR1 LNHDA, CDR2 SQIVND (reference sequence). V shed 8 bases, J shed 3 bases, and the junction held 4 bases outside the gene matches.

This chain uses TRBV4-3 with TRBJ1-1; no reliable D call. Trimming stripped 10 bases from V and 0 bases from J, with 12 bases between. The germline CDR1 and CDR2 sequences are LGHNA and YSLEER. The CDR3 runs to 13 residues. CDR3 protein: CATQVSLNTEAFF. The CDR3 DNA sequence: TGCGCCACCCAGGTTTCGCTGAACACTGAAGCTTTCTTT.

The chain is built from TRBV29-1 and TRBJ2-1; 7 nucleotides match TRBD1. Germline-derived CDR1 and CDR2 are SQVTM and ANQGSEA. J was trimmed by 4 bases and V by 7 bases; bases with no gene match: 4. The CDR3 is made up of 12 amino acids. CDR3 in amino acids: CSARQGYNEQFF. The CDR3, as DNA: TGCAGCGCCCGACAGGGATACAATGAGCAGTTCTTC.

This clone was seen a few times. The V and J genes are TRBV28 and TRBJ1-5; 9 nucleotides align to TRBD1. The germline gives CDR1 MDHEN, CDR2 SYDVKM. After removal of 4 bases from V and 6 bases from J, the junction contained 4 bases not matched to a gene. This CDR3 is built from 14 residues. Here the CDR3 DNA reads TGTGCCAGCAGTTCCCGACAGGGGGTTCAGCCCCAGCATTTT. This translates into CASSSRQGVQPQHF.

This chain connects TRBV6-5 to TRBJ1-1; 7 bases align to TRBD1. This CDR3 has 10 residues. Germline lookup yields CDR1 MNHEY and CDR2 SVGAGI. V lost 9 bases, J lost 7 bases, and 2 bases stayed unmatched. The CDR3 protein is CASGTVEAFF. CDR3 bases: TGTGCCAGTGGGACAGTTGAAGCTTTCTTT.

The chain combines TRBV6-6 with TRBJ1-5; 8 positions match TRBD1. Per the germline V gene, CDR1 is MNHNY and CDR2 is SVGAGI (reference sequence). After removal of 2 bases from V and 2 bases from J, the junction contained 5 bases not matched to a gene. This CDR3 is built from 16 residues. The CDR3 DNA reads as TGTGCCAGCAGTTACCCAGGGGGCAGTGGCAATCAGCCCCAGCATTTT. This codes for CASSYPGGSGNQPQHF.

The gene calls are TRBV15 and TRBJ1-4; possible D gene TRBD1, 6 bases. The CDR3 loop spans 16 amino acids. Germline V gives CDR1 LNHNV, CDR2 YYDKDF (reference sequence). Trimming cost V 0 bases and J 4 bases, with 12 bases left between them. This chain's CDR3 is CATSRDLDRSNEKLFF. For the CDR3, the DNA is TGTGCCACCAGCAGAGATTTAGACAGGAGTAATGAAAAACTGTTTTTT.

The rearrangement uses TRBV19 and TRBJ2-1; D may be TRBD2 (6 bases). V was trimmed by 2 bases and J by 3 bases, leaving 20 bases between them. Germline V lookup: CDR1 LNHDA, CDR2 SQIVND (reference sequence). The CDR3 is made up of 18 amino acids. CDR3 sequence reads: CASSIPPPFAGYYNEQFF. Written as DNA, the CDR3 is TGTGCCAGTAGTATACCCCCTCCGTTTGCGGGGTACTACAATGAGCAGTTCTTC.

V is TRBV24-1 and J is TRBJ2-2, with a weak D call TRBD1 (5 bases). The CDR3 sequence is 14 residues long. The V end was cut by 5 bases, the J end by 5 bases, with 11 bases between. Looked up from germline, CDR1 is KGHDR and CDR2 is SFDVKD. Written as DNA, the CDR3 is TGTGCCACCAGTGCGGCAGGGCGGACCGGGGAGCTGTTTTTT. This translates into CATSAAGRTGELFF.

The chain has TRBV6-6 and TRBJ1-5; D call uncertain. CDR3 length: 11 residues. In germline, CDR1 is MNHNY, CDR2 SVGAGI (reference sequence). Trimming took 2 bases from V and 9 from J, leaving 5 bases between them. DNA of the CDR3: TGTGCCAGCAGTTACGGGCGGCCCCAGCATTTT. Translated, it gives CASSYGRPQHF.

The V and J genes are TRBV24-1 and TRBJ2-1, with TRBD2 matching 7 bases. The CDR3 sequence is 15 residues long. Germline assignment: CDR1 KGHDR and CDR2 SFDVKD. Unmatched junction bases numbered 4, after V lost 2 bases and J lost 4 bases. CDR3 region: CATSDWASGYNEQFF. The CDR3 region has the DNA TGTGCCACCAGTGATTGGGCTAGCGGTTACAATGAGCAGTTCTTC.

This chain uses TRBV5-4 with TRBJ2-5, with D unresolved. The CDR3 is made up of 14 amino acids. Trimming pared 0 bases from V and 9 bases from J, leaving 15 bases between. From germline, CDR1 is SGHNT and CDR2 YYREEE (reference sequence). The CDR3 DNA is TGTGCCAGCAGCTTGGCGGGTGCGGAGTCGGCCCAGTACTTC. Translating gives CASSLAGAESAQYF.

The rearrangement joins TRBV28 to TRBJ2-5; the match to TRBD1 covers 8 bases. V trimming: 3 bases; J trimming: 5 bases; junction bases outside the gene matches: 8. The CDR3 consists of 15 residues. Germline V lookup: CDR1 MDHEN, CDR2 SYDVKM. CDR3 DNA sequence: TGTGCCAGCAGTTTTGGCAGGGGGCCCGTGGAGACCCAGTACTTC. Its protein is CASSFGRGPVETQYF. Filled out from reference TRBV28 and TRBJ2-5, the complete variable domain reads DVKVTQSSRYLVKRTGEKVFLECVQDMDHENMFWYRQDPGLGLRLIYFSYDVKMKEKGDIPEGYSVSREKKERFSLILESASTNQTSMYLCASSFGRGPVETQYFGPGTRLLVL.

DNA of the CDR3: TGTGCCAGCAGCGTAGATGGCGGCGAGCAGTACTTC. Translated, it gives CASSVDGGEQYF. V and J are TRBV9 and TRBJ2-7; D is undetermined. Germline V gene sequence: CDR1 SGDLS, CDR2 YYNGEE. The CDR3 is 12 amino acids. V lost 0 bases to trimming and J lost 6 bases, with 7 bases between them. The full variable domain, its missing parts supplied by reference TRBV9 and TRBJ2-7, is DSGVTQTPKHLITATGQRVTLRCSPRSGDLSVYWYQQSLDQGLQFLIQYYNGEERAKGNILERFSAQQFPDLHSELNLSSLELGDSALYFCASSVDGGEQYFGPGTRLTVT.

The V and J genes are TRBV9 and TRBJ1-1; D not resolved. The CDR3 consists of 14 residues. V shed 3 bases and J shed 2 bases, with 11 bases lying between them. Per the germline V gene, CDR1 is SGDLS and CDR2 is YYNGEE. CDR3 region: CASSATASNTEAFF. CDR3 sequence (DNA): TGTGCCAGCAGCGCAACAGCCTCAAACACTGAAGCTTTCTTT.